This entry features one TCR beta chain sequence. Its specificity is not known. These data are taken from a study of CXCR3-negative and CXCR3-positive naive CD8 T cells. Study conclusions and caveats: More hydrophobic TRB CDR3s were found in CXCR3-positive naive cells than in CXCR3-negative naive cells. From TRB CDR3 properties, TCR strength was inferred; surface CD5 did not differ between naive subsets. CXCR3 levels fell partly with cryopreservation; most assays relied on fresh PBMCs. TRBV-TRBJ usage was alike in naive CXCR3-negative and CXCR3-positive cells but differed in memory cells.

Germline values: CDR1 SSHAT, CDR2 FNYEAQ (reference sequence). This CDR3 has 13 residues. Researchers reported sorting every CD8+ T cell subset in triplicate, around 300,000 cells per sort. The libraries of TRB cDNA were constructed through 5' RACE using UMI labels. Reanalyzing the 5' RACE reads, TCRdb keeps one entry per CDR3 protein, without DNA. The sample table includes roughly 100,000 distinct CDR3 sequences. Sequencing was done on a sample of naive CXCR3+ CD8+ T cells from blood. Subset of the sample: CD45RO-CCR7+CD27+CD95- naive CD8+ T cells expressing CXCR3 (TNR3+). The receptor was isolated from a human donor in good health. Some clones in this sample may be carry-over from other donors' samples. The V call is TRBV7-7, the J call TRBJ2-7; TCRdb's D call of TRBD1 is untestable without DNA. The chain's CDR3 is CASSLASGGEQYF.